These 12 T cell receptor beta chains originate from one sample sequenced in a study of T cell changes during pregnancy in multiple sclerosis. The table came from immunoSEQ multiplex PCR; TCRdb's copy has only in-frame clones and leaves some out. The top ten clones hold under 6% of a sample with 50,000 to 70,000 clones, 90% to 95% of them seen once. The sequencing here drew on CD8+ T cells from peripheral blood mononuclear cells, taken before pregnancy. All receptors derive from a female donor with multiple sclerosis, enrolled in a pregnancy study.

The V gene is TRBV4-2, the J gene TRBJ2-3; tentative D call: TRBD1 (5 bases). This CDR3 is 18 amino acids long. Germline assignment: CDR1 LGHNA and CDR2 YNFKEQ. V dropped 0 bases and J dropped 4 bases, with 20 bases sitting between them. CDR3 coding DNA: TGTGCCAGCAGCCAAGAAAAATCGCAGGGCGGATGGGCAGATACGCAGTATTTT. It specifies CASSQEKSQGGWADTQYF.

The chain couples TRBV5-1 to TRBJ2-1; tentatively, D is TRBD2 (6 bases). Trimming removed 3 bases at V and 1 base at J, with 14 bases between. This CDR3 has 16 amino acids. CDR1 is SGHRS, CDR2 YFSETQ, per germline. The DNA for the CDR3 is TGCGCCAGCAGCTCCTCTGCGGGGCCTTCCTACAATGAGCAGTTCTTC. It codes for CASSSSAGPSYNEQFF.

V usage is TRBV25-1 and J usage is TRBJ1-3; TRBD1 matches at 9 bases. This CDR3 has 16 amino acids. After removal of 2 bases from V and 2 bases from J, the junction contained 4 bases not matched to a gene. Germline lookup yields CDR1 MGHDK and CDR2 SYGVNS. In nucleotides, the CDR3 is TGTGCCAGCAGTGAAGGGACAGGGCATACTGGAAACACCATATATTTT. This gives the protein CASSEGTGHTGNTIYF.

The chain is built from TRBV10-1 and TRBJ2-3, with 9 nucleotides matching TRBD1. Trimming at V came to 8 bases and at J to 0 bases, leaving 3 bases not matched to a gene. The germline gives CDR1 WNHNN, CDR2 SYGVQD (reference sequence). The CDR3 has 14 amino acids. CDR3: CASGGQGSTDTQYF. The DNA for the CDR3 is TGCGCCAGCGGTGGACAGGGGAGCACAGATACGCAGTATTTT.

This rearrangement joins TRBV6-6 to TRBJ2-5; no definite D call. Between the trimmed V and J ends, which lost 4 bases and 4 bases, there was a span of 13 bases. CDR3 size: 14 residues. CDR1 and CDR2 from the germline V gene are MNHNY and SVGAGI (reference sequence). CDR3 sequence reads: CASSFTGVIETQYF. The CDR3 DNA follows: TGTGCCAGCAGTTTTACCGGAGTTATAGAGACCCAGTACTTC.

The CDR3 loop is CAISDVEMDYGYTF. CDR3 nucleotides: TGTGCCATCAGTGATGTGGAGATGGACTATGGCTACACCTTC. The chain combines TRBV10-3 with TRBJ1-2; D is ambiguous. The V end lost 3 bases, the J end lost 3 bases, and 11 bases lay between the germline ends. This CDR3 is 14 amino acids long. Germline V gene data show CDR1 as ENHRY and CDR2 as SYGVKD.

V and J are TRBV6-5 and TRBJ2-5; TRBD1 matches at 10 bases. Looked up from germline, CDR1 is MNHEY and CDR2 is SVGAGI. The CDR3 length is 15 residues. The V gene end was trimmed by 7 bases and the J gene end by 5 bases; junction bases not matched to a gene: 10. CDR3 nucleotide sequence: TGTGCCAGCACGCCCGGGACAGGGGTGAGGGAGACCCAGTACTTC. Protein product: CASTPGTGVRETQYF.

This clone was seen once. V and J are TRBV5-1 and TRBJ1-2; 7 nucleotides agree with TRBD1. The CDR3 runs to 15 residues. V dropped 0 bases and J dropped 3; count of bases not matched to a gene: 5. Germline V CDR1 and CDR2: SGHRS, YFSETQ. The chain's CDR3 is CASSLEWQGDYGYTF. CDR3 nucleotide sequence: TGCGCCAGCAGCTTGGAATGGCAGGGGGACTATGGCTACACCTTC.

The gene calls are TRBV2 and TRBJ2-5; TRBD1 aligns across 8 bases. The V gene end was trimmed by 8 bases and the J gene end by 1 base; junction bases not matched to a gene: 6. Looked up from germline, CDR1 is SNHLY and CDR2 is FYNNEI. The CDR3 contains 14 residues. CDR3 loop: CASRDRGIQETQYF. The CDR3 nucleotides are TGTGCCAGCCGCGACAGGGGAATCCAAGAGACCCAGTACTTC.

The chain uses TRBV7-3 and TRBJ1-2; 7 bases map to TRBD1. The germline CDR1 and CDR2 sequences are SGHTA and FQGTGA. V shed 5 bases and J 0 bases; nucleotides not matched to a gene: 6. The CDR3 covers 15 residues. The CDR3 sequence is CASSPTGQTNYGYTF. In DNA, the CDR3 is TGTGCCAGCAGCCCCACGGGACAGACTAACTATGGCTACACCTTC.

On this clone itself: Other nucleotide sequences from this sample produce the same CDR3. The V call is TRBV4-1, the J call TRBJ2-7, with D perhaps matching TRBD2 (6 bases). This CDR3 is built from 13 residues. Trimming shortened V by 1 base and J by 4 bases, and 8 bases separated the two germline ends. CDR1 and CDR2 from the germline V gene are MGHRA and YSYEKL. The CDR3 here is CASSQGGAYEQYF. CDR3 sequence (DNA): TGCGCCAGCAGCCAAGGCGGGGCTTACGAGCAGTACTTC.

The J gene is TRBJ1-2, the V gene TRBV27; 8 bases line up with TRBD1. The CDR3 contains 18 residues. The junction had 19 bases not matched to a gene; V was cut back by 5 bases and J by 5 bases. Germline assignment: CDR1 MNHEY and CDR2 SMNVEV (reference sequence). CDR3 sequence reads: CASSPSLGDRGPLYGYTF. CDR3 coding DNA: TGTGCCAGCAGTCCAAGTTTAGGTGACAGGGGCCCACTTTATGGCTACACCTTC.